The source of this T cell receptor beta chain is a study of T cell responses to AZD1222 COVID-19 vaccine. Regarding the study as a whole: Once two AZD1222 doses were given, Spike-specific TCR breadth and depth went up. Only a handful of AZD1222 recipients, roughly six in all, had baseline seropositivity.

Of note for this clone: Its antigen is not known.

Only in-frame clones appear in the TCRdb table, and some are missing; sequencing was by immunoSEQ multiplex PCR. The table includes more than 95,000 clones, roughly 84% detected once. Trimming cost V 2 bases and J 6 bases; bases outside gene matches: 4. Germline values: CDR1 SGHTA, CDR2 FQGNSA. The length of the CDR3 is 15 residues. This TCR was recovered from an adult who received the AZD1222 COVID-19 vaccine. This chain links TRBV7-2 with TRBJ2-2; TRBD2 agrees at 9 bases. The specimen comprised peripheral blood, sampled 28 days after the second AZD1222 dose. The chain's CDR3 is CASSLNSGGAGELFF. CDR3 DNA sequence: TGTGCCAGCAGCTTAAATAGCGGGGGCGCCGGGGAGCTGTTTTTT.